The rows below give T cell receptor beta chains drawn from one sample of a study of early T cells in non-severe SARS-CoV-2 infection. MiXCR, applied by TCRdb to the 5' RACE reads, yields one record per CDR3 protein. The sample has tens of thousands of distinct CDR3 sequences, 10% to 15% seen once. Sequenced material: whole blood. The source of these receptors is an adult who was a healthcare worker with PCR-confirmed SARS-CoV-2 infection or an uninfected control (not recorded which). The CDR3 runs from the conserved cysteine through the conserved F or W. A D gene is named only where the DNA matches it firmly. The size entry is marked missing in some rows and otherwise reads once, few, many or a size class.

clone size: -
D gene: -
J gene: TRBJ1-2
V gene: TRBV2
CDR3 protein: CASNEGYGYTF
CDR3 DNA: TGTGCCAGCAATGAGGGTTATGGCTACACCTTC

clone size: -
D gene: -
J gene: TRBJ1-2
V gene: TRBV30
CDR3 protein: CAWRVLANYGYTF
CDR3 DNA: TGTGCCTGGAGAGTCCTCGCTAACTATGGCTACACCTTC

clone size: -
D gene: TRBD2
J gene: TRBJ2-3
V gene: TRBV5-1
CDR3 protein: CASSLRTSGGSTDTQYF
CDR3 DNA: TGCGCCAGCAGCTTGAGGACTAGCGGGGGGAGCACAGATACGCAGTATTTT

clone size: many
D gene: TRBD1
J gene: TRBJ2-1
V gene: TRBV12-3/TRBV12-4
CDR3 protein: CASSRQGTRNEQFF
CDR3 DNA: TGTGCCAGCAGCCGACAGGGAACCAGAAATGAGCAGTTCTTC

clone size: -
D gene: TRBD1
J gene: TRBJ1-1
V gene: TRBV18
CDR3 protein: CASSPTGAKNTEAFF
CDR3 DNA: TGTGCCAGCTCACCGACAGGGGCCAAGAACACTGAAGCTTTCTTT

clone size: once
D gene: -
J gene: TRBJ1-2
V gene: TRBV12-3/TRBV12-4
CDR3 protein: CASSPGTEYGYTF
CDR3 DNA: TGTGCCAGCAGTCCCGGGACCGAATATGGCTACACCTTC

clone size: many
D gene: -
J gene: TRBJ1-3
V gene: TRBV7-3
CDR3 protein: CASSLTGAPGNTIYF
CDR3 DNA: TGTGCCAGCAGCTTGACCGGGGCGCCTGGAAACACCATATATTTT

clone size: few
D gene: TRBD2
J gene: TRBJ2-1
V gene: TRBV29-1
CDR3 protein: CSVEALAGGEQFF
CDR3 DNA: TGCAGCGTTGAAGCCCTAGCGGGAGGAGAGCAGTTCTTC

clone size: many
D gene: -
J gene: TRBJ2-2
V gene: TRBV4-1
CDR3 protein: CASSQSRLITAWELFF
CDR3 DNA: TGCGCCAGCAGCCAAAGCCGCCTGATTACAGCCTGGGAGCTGTTTTTT

clone size: few
D gene: TRBD2
J gene: TRBJ2-3
V gene: TRBV29-1
CDR3 protein: CSVESGGTSSTDTQYF
CDR3 DNA: TGCAGCGTTGAAAGCGGGGGGACCTCTAGCACAGATACGCAGTATTTT

clone size: once
D gene: -
J gene: TRBJ2-4
V gene: TRBV20-1
CDR3 protein: CSARWPGTALNIQYF
CDR3 DNA: TGCAGTGCTAGATGGCCGGGGACCGCATTAAACATTCAGTACTTC

clone size: many
D gene: TRBD1
J gene: TRBJ1-2
V gene: TRBV2
CDR3 protein: CASSAQGEGYGYTF
CDR3 DNA: TGTGCCAGCAGTGCGCAGGGGGAGGGTTATGGCTACACCTTC

clone size: many
D gene: -
J gene: TRBJ2-7
V gene: TRBV27
CDR3 protein: CASSKTDSYEQYF
CDR3 DNA: TGTGCCAGCAGTAAGACTGACTCCTACGAGCAGTACTTC

clone size: many
D gene: -
J gene: TRBJ2-2
V gene: TRBV7-6
CDR3 protein: CASSPVVAGELFF
CDR3 DNA: TGTGCCAGCAGCCCCGTAGTTGCCGGGGAGCTGTTTTTT

clone size: -
D gene: TRBD1
J gene: TRBJ1-2
V gene: TRBV18
CDR3 protein: CDSSPGQGDGYTF
CDR3 DNA: TGTGACAGCTCCCCGGGACAGGGAGACGGCTACACCTTC

clone size: few
D gene: TRBD2
J gene: TRBJ2-7
V gene: TRBV7-3
CDR3 protein: CASSLMSSGLGEQYF
CDR3 DNA: TGTGCCAGCAGCTTAATGTCTAGCGGTCTCGGGGAGCAGTACTTC

clone size: few
D gene: TRBD1
J gene: TRBJ1-5
V gene: TRBV18
CDR3 protein: CASSPQARGDNQPQHF
CDR3 DNA: TGTGCCAGCTCACCACAGGCCAGGGGGGACAATCAGCCCCAGCATTTT

clone size: many
D gene: -
J gene: TRBJ2-7
V gene: TRBV4-2
CDR3 protein: CASSQDLGGGSYEQYF
CDR3 DNA: TGTGCCAGCAGCCAAGATTTAGGGGGGGGATCCTACGAGCAGTACTTC

clone size: few
D gene: -
J gene: TRBJ2-3
V gene: TRBV7-3
CDR3 protein: CASSHKSGRQYF
CDR3 DNA: TGTGCCAGCAGCCATAAGAGCGGCCGGCAGTATTTT

clone size: few
D gene: TRBD2
J gene: TRBJ2-3
V gene: TRBV6-2/TRBV6-3
CDR3 protein: CASSTRGGLAYLDTQYF
CDR3 DNA: TGTGCCAGCAGCACCCGAGGCGGACTAGCGTATCTGGATACGCAGTATTTT

clone size: few
D gene: -
J gene: TRBJ1-5
V gene: TRBV18
CDR3 protein: CASSRGGLDQPQHF
CDR3 DNA: TGTGCCAGCTCACGGGGGGGCCTCGATCAGCCCCAGCATTTT

clone size: many
D gene: TRBD1
J gene: TRBJ2-1
V gene: TRBV29-1
CDR3 protein: CSVELETGWLYEQFF
CDR3 DNA: TGCAGCGTTGAATTGGAGACAGGGTGGTTGTATGAGCAGTTCTTC